This T cell receptor (beta chain) came from a study of neoadjuvant anti-PD-1 for oral cavity cancer. About the research overall: Around day 43, patients without progression received a fourth nivolumab dose before surgery.

Time point reported: after neoadjuvant nivolumab, at surgical resection. No culture or expansion preceded analysis of these blood cells. Some clones are missing from TCRdb's copy, which holds only in-frame ones; the method was immunoSEQ multiplex PCR. The sample gives about 68,000 clones, 70% to 90% of which show up once; more than 3% is in the top ten. This clone was seen only a few times. This TCR derives from a person between 40 and 80 years old with oral cavity squamous cell carcinoma. Sequences were derived from PBMCs, sampled after nivolumab (anti-PD-1) treatment.

CDR3 residues: CASGTGGTEAFF. The CDR3 bases are TGTGCCAGCGGGACAGGGGGCACTGAAGCTTTCTTT. V and J are TRBV6-1 and TRBJ1-1; 11 nucleotides align to TRBD1. The CDR3 has 12 residues. V dropped 8 bases and J dropped 4; count of bases not matched to a gene: 0. Per the germline V gene, CDR1 is MNHNS and CDR2 is SASEGT.